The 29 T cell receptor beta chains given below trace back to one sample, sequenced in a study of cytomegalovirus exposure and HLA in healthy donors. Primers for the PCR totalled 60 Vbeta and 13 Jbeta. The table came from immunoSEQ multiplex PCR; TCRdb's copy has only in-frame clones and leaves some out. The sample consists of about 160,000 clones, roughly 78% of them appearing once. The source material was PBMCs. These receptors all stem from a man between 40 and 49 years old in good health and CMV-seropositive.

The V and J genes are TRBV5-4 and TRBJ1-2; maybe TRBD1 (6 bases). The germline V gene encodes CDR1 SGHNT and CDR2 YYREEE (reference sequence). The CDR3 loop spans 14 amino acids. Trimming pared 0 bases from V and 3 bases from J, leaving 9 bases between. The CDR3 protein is CASSLVGGHYGYTF. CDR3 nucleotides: TGTGCCAGCAGCTTGGTCGGGGGGCACTATGGCTACACCTTC.

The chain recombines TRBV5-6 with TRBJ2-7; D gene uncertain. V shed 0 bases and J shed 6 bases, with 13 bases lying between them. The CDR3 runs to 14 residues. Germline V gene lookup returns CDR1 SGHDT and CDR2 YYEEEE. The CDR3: CASSLAAPRGEQYF. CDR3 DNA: TGTGCCAGCAGCTTGGCCGCCCCCCGAGGCGAGCAGTACTTC.

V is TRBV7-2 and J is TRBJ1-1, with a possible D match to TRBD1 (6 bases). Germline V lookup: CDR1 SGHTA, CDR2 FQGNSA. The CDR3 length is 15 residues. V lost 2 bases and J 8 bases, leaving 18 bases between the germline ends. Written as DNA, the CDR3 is TGTGCCAGCAGCTTACGGGGGGCCGCAGGGAGGGAAGCTTTCTTT. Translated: CASSLRGAAGREAFF.

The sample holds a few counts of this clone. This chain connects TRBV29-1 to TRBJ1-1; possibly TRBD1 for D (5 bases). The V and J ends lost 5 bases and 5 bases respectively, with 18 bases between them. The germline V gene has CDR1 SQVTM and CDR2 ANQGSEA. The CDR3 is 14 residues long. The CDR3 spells CSVIPTVSATEAFF. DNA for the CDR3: TGCAGCGTTATCCCGACAGTGAGTGCGACTGAAGCTTTCTTT.

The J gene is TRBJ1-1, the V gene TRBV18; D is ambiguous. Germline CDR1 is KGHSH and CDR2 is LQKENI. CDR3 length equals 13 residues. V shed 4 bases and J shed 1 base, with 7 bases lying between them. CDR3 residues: CASSQRGNTEAFF. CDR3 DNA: TGTGCCAGCTCACAACGGGGGAACACTGAAGCTTTCTTT.

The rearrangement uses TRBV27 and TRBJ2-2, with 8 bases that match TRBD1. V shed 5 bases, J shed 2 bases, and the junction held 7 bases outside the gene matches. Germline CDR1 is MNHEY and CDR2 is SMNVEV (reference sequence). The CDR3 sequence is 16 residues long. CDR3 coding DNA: TGTGCCAGCAGTCACCCGACAGGGGCAAACACCGGGGAGCTGTTTTTT. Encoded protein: CASSHPTGANTGELFF.

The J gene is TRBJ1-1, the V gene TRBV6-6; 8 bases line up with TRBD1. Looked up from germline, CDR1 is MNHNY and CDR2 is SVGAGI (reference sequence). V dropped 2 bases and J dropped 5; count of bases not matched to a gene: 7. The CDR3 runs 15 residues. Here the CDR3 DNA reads TGTGCCAGCAGTTACACACCTACAGGGGGGACTGAAGCTTTCTTT. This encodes CASSYTPTGGTEAFF.

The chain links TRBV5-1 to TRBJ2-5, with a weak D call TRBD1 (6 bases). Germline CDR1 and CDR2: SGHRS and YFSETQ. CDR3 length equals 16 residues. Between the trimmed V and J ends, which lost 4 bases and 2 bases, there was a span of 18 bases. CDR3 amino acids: CASSLVTDSFQETQYF. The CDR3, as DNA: TGCGCCAGCAGCCTGGTTACGGACAGCTTTCAAGAGACCCAGTACTTC.

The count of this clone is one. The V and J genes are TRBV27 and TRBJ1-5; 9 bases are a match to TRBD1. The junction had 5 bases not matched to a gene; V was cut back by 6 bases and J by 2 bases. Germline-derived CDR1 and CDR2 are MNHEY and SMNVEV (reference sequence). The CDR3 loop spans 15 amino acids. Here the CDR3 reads CASRGTGWGNQPQHF. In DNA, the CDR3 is TGTGCCAGCAGGGGGACAGGGTGGGGCAATCAGCCCCAGCATTTT.

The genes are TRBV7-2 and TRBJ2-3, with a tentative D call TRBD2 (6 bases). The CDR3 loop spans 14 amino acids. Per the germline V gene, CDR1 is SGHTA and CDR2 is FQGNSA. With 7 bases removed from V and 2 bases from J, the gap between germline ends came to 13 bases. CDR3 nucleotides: TGTGCCAGCAACCGGGACTTATTCACAGATACGCAGTATTTT. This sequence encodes CASNRDLFTDTQYF.

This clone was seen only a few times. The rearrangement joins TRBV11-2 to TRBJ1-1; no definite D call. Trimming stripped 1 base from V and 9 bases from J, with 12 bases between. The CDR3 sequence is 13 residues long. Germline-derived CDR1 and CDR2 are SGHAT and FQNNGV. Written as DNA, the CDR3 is TGTGCCAGCAGCTTAGCACCGCCCCAGAAAGCTTTCTTT. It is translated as CASSLAPPQKAFF.

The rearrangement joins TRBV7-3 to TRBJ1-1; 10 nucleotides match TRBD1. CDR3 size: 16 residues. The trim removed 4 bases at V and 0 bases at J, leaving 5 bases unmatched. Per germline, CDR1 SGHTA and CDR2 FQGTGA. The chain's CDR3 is CASSSTGGGLNTEAFF. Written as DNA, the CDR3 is TGTGCCAGCAGCTCGACAGGGGGCGGTTTGAACACTGAAGCTTTCTTT.

Written as DNA, the CDR3 is TGTGCCAGCAGTTTGGGGGACTCCTACGAGCAGTACTTC. Protein: CASSLGDSYEQYF. V and J are TRBV6-6 and TRBJ2-5, with D perhaps assigned TRBD1 or TRBD2 (5 bases each). The last part of the DNA fits TRBJ2-7 better; the J call may be wrong. The CDR3 covers 13 residues. The germline V gene encodes CDR1 MNHNY and CDR2 SVGAGI (reference sequence).

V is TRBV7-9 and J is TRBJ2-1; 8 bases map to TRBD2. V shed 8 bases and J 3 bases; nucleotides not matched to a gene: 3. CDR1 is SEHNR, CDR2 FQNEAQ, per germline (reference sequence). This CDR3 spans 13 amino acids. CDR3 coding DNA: TGTGCCAGCCGTGCGGGGGGCTACAATGAGCAGTTCTTC. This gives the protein CASRAGGYNEQFF.

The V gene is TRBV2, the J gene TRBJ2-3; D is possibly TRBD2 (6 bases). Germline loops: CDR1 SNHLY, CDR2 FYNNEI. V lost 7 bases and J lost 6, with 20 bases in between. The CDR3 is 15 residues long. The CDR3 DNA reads TGTGCCAGCACCCCAGGAGGGATAGATGTGGATACGCAGTATTTT. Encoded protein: CASTPGGIDVDTQYF.

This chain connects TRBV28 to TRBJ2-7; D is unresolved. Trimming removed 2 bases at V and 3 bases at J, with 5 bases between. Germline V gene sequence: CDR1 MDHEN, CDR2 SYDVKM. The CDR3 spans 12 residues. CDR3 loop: CASSLASYEQYF. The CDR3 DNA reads TGTGCCAGCAGTTTAGCGAGCTACGAGCAGTACTTC.

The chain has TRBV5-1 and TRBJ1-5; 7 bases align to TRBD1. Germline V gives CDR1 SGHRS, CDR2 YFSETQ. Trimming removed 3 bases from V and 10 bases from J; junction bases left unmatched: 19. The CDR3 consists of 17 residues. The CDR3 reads CASSSAHPTGPQSPQHF. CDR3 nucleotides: TGCGCCAGCAGCTCTGCCCACCCGACAGGGCCTCAATCACCCCAGCATTTT.

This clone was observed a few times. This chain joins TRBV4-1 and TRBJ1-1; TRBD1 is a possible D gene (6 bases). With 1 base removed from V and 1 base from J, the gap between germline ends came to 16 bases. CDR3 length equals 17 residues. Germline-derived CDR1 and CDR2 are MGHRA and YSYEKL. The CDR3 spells CASSQGGTRASNTEAFF. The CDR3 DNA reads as TGCGCCAGCAGCCAAGGAGGGACACGGGCATCGAACACTGAAGCTTTCTTT.

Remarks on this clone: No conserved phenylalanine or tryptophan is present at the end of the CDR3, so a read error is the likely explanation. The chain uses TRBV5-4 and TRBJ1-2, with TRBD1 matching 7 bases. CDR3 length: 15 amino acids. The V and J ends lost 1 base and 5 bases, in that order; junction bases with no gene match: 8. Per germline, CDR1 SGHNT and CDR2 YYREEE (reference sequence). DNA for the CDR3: TGTGCCAGCAGCTTGTCGCAGGGGGTAGGGTATGGCTACACCTCC. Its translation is CASSLSQGVGYGYTS.

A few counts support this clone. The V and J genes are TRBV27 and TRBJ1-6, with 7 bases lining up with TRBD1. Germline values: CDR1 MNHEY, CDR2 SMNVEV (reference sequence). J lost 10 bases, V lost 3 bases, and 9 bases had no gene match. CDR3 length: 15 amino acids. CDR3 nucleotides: TGTGCCAGCAGTTTGCGGGACAGTAGGTACTCACCCCTCCACTTT. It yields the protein CASSLRDSRYSPLHF.

CDR3 protein: CSVTGARPYEQYF. Written as DNA, the CDR3 is TGCAGCGTTACAGGGGCCCGACCCTACGAGCAGTACTTC. The V and J genes are TRBV29-1 and TRBJ2-7; 7 bases are shared with TRBD1. The V gene end was trimmed by 5 bases and the J gene end by 2 bases; junction bases not matched to a gene: 6. The germline V gene has CDR1 SQVTM and CDR2 ANQGSEA. The CDR3 totals 13 residues.

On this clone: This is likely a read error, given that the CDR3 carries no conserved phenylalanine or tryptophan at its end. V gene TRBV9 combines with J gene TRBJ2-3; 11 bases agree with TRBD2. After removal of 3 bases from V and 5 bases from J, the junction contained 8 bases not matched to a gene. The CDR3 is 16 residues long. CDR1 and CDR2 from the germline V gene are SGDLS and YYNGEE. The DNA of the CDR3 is TGTGCCAGCAGCGCCCGTAGCGGGGGGGCCGTAGATACGCAGTATCTT. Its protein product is CASSARSGGAVDTQYL.

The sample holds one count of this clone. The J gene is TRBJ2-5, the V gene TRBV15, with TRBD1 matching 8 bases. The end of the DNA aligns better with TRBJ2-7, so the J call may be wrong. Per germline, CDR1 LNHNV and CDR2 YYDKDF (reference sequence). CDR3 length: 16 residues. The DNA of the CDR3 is TGTGCCACCAGCAGAGATGGGGACAGGCCCCTCTACGAGCAGTACTTC. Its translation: CATSRDGDRPLYEQYF.

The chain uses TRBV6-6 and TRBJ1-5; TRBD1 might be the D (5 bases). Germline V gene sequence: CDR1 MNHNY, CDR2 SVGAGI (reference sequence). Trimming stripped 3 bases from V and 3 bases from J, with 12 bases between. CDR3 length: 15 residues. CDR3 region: CASSYWRGPNQPQHF. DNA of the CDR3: TGTGCCAGCAGTTATTGGAGGGGTCCCAATCAGCCCCAGCATTTT.

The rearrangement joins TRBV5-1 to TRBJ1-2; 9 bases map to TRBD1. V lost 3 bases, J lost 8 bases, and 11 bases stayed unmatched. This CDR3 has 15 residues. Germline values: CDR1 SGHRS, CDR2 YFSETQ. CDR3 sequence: CASSSEGQGFYGYTF. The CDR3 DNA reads TGCGCCAGCAGCTCCGAGGGACAGGGATTTTACGGCTACACCTTC.

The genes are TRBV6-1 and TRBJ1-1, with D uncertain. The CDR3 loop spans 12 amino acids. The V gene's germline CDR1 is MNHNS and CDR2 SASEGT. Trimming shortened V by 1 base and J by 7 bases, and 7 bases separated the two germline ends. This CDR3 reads CASSEEGDEAFF. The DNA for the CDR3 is TGTGCCAGCAGTGAAGAGGGAGATGAAGCTTTCTTT.

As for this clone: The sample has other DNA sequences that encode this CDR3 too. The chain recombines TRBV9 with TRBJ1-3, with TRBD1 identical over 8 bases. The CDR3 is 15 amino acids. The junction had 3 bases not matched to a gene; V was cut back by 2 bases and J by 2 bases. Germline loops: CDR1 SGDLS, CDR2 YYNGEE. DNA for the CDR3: TGTGCCAGCAGCGTGGCAGGGGGCACTGGAAACACCATATATTTT. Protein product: CASSVAGGTGNTIYF.

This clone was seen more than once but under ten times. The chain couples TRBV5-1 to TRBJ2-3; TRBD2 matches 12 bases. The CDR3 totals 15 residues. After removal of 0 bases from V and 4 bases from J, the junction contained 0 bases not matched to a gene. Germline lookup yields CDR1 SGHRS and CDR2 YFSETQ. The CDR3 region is CASSLASGGADTQYF. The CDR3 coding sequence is TGCGCCAGCAGCTTGGCTAGCGGGGGGGCAGATACGCAGTATTTT. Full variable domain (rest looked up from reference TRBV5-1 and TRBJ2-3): KAGVTQTPRYLIKTRGQQVTLSCSPISGHRSVSWYQQTPGQGLQFLFEYFSETQRNKGNFPGRFSGRQFSNSRSEMNVSTLELGDSALYLCASSLASGGADTQYFGPGTRLTVL.

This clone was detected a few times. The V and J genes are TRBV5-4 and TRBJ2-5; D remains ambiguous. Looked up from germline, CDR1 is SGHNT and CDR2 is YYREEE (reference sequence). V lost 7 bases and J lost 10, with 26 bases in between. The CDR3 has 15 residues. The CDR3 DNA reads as TGTGCCAGCCGCAACCCCGGGTCGCCGGGTGTGGTCCAGTACTTC. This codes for CASRNPGSPGVVQYF.